This T cell receptor beta chain was recorded in a study of Tregs in tolerant kidney transplant recipients. Study-wide results and caveats: Tregs expanded with activated donor B cells seemed most donor-specific.

Recipients received nonmyeloablative bone marrow transplants from related graft donors, with transient mixed chimerism. Thawed PBMCs were FACS-sorted into unstimulated CD4+CD25+CD127- regulatory T cells, CD4+CD25- non-regulatory cells, CD4 and CD8 cells. Looked up from germline, CDR1 is KGHSH and CDR2 is LQKENI. The CDR3 has 15 amino acids. Deletions cut 3 bases from V and 0 bases from J, with 8 bases between. Assay: immunoSEQ multiplex PCR; the TCRdb copy retains only in-frame clones and omits some. The sample includes tens of thousands of clones, roughly 93% of them seen just once. This clone showed up just once. The antigen is unknown.

The V call is TRBV18, the J call TRBJ1-4; D unclear. The source material was CD4+ T cells from blood (PBMCs), sampled 12 months after the transplant. The TCR originated in a human patient who received a combined kidney and bone marrow transplant. Some T cells may arise from the graft donor. CDR3 DNA: TGTGCCAGCTCACCGGAGAGTGCAACTAATGAAAAACTGTTTTTT. Amino acids: CASSPESATNEKLFF. The full variable domain, with the rest looked up from reference TRBV18 and TRBJ1-4, is NAGVMQNPRHLVRRRGQEARLRCSPMKGHSHVYWYRQLPEEGLKFMVYLQKENIIDESGMPKERFSAEFPKEGPSILRIQQVVRGDSAAYFCASSPESATNEKLFFGSGTQLSVL.